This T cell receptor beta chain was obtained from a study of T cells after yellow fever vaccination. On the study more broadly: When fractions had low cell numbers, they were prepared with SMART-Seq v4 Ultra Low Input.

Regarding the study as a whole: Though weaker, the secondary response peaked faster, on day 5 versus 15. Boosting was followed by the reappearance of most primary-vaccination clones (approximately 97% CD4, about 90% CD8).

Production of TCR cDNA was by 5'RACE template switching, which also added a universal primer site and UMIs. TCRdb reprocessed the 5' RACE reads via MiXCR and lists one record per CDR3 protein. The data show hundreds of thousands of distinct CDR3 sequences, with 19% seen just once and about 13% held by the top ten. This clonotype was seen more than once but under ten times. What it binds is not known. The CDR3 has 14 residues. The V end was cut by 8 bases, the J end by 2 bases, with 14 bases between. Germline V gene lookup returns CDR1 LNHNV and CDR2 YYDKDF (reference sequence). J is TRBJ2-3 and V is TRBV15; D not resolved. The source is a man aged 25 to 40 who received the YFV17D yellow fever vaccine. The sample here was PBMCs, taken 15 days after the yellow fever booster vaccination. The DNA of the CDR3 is TGTGCCACCTCTTCAGGCAGAGTCACAGATACGCAGTATTTT. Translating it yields CATSSGRVTDTQYF.